This is a list of T cell receptor beta chains from one sample in a study of cytomegalovirus exposure and HLA in healthy donors. The assay was immunoSEQ multiplex PCR, and TCRdb's table has in-frame clones only and misses some. The repertoire holds approximately 100,000 clones, with approximately 77% as singletons. Sequencing used PBMCs. These receptors were taken from a male donor in good health and CMV-seropositive. Each CDR3 is given with its conserved first and last residue. The D gene is left open where the match is weak. Expanded clones are given a class, and other clones once, few, many or no size at all.

v_call: TRBV18
d_call: -
clone_size: -
j_call: TRBJ2-7
cdr3_aa: CASSLPQESEQYF
cdr3_nt: TGTGCCAGCTCACTGCCACAGGAAAGCGAGCAGTACTTC

v_call: TRBV18
d_call: -
clone_size: few
j_call: TRBJ1-6
cdr3_aa: CASSLSDNRLYRNSPLHF
cdr3_nt: TGTGCCAGCTCACTTTCGGACAACCGCCTTTACAGGAATTCACCCCTCCACTTT

v_call: TRBV30
d_call: TRBD1
clone_size: -
j_call: TRBJ2-7
cdr3_aa: CAWATGGSGEQYF
cdr3_nt: TGTGCCTGGGCGACAGGGGGTTCTGGCGAGCAGTACTTC

v_call: TRBV6-5
d_call: TRBD1
clone_size: -
j_call: TRBJ2-7
cdr3_aa: CATTGQMLAEQYF
cdr3_nt: TGTGCCACCACGGGACAGATGTTAGCCGAGCAGTACTTC

v_call: TRBV6-1
d_call: TRBD1
clone_size: -
j_call: TRBJ2-2
cdr3_aa: CASSDGQGVIPNTGELFF
cdr3_nt: TGTGCCAGCAGTGACGGACAGGGGGTTATCCCGAACACCGGGGAGCTGTTTTTT

v_call: TRBV6-6
d_call: -
clone_size: -
j_call: TRBJ1-1
cdr3_aa: CAIKDGTMPNTEAFF
cdr3_nt: TGTGCCATTAAAGACGGGACAATGCCGAACACTGAAGCTTTCTTT

v_call: TRBV5-4
d_call: -
clone_size: -
j_call: TRBJ1-1
cdr3_aa: CASSPIVTEAFF
cdr3_nt: TGTGCCAGCAGCCCGATAGTCACTGAAGCTTTCTTT

v_call: TRBV4-1
d_call: TRBD1
clone_size: -
j_call: TRBJ2-7
cdr3_aa: CASSQGGTGGTYEQYF
cdr3_nt: TGCGCCAGCAGCCAAGGAGGGACAGGGGGTACCTACGAGCAGTACTTC

v_call: TRBV5-1
d_call: -
clone_size: -
j_call: TRBJ1-1
cdr3_aa: CASSPLPGGGFTEAFF
cdr3_nt: TGCGCCAGCAGTCCACTGCCCGGGGGAGGATTCACTGAAGCTTTCTTT

v_call: TRBV18
d_call: -
clone_size: few
j_call: TRBJ2-7
cdr3_aa: CASSPPMADSYEQYF
cdr3_nt: TGTGCCAGCTCACCACCGATGGCGGACTCCTACGAGCAGTACTTC

v_call: TRBV27
d_call: -
clone_size: -
j_call: TRBJ2-2
cdr3_aa: CASSLGQSIGELFF
cdr3_nt: TGTGCCAGCAGTTTAGGACAGTCTATTGGGGAGCTGTTTTTT

v_call: TRBV30
d_call: TRBD1
clone_size: -
j_call: TRBJ1-4
cdr3_aa: CAWSTGTVSEKLFF
cdr3_nt: TGTGCCTGGAGTACCGGGACAGTGAGCGAAAAACTGTTTTTT

v_call: TRBV14
d_call: TRBD1
clone_size: few
j_call: TRBJ1-1
cdr3_aa: CASSEIRDRVEAFF
cdr3_nt: TGTGCCAGCAGCGAGATAAGGGACAGGGTTGAAGCTTTCTTT

v_call: TRBV6-5
d_call: TRBD1
clone_size: once
j_call: TRBJ2-4
cdr3_aa: CASKATGELGIQYF
cdr3_nt: TGTGCCAGCAAAGCGACAGGGGAATTGGGCATTCAGTACTTC

v_call: TRBV30
d_call: -
clone_size: -
j_call: TRBJ1-1
cdr3_aa: CAWSEAGGAFF
cdr3_nt: TGTGCCTGGAGTGAAGCCGGGGGAGCTTTCTTT

v_call: TRBV30
d_call: -
clone_size: -
j_call: TRBJ2-4
cdr3_aa: CAWVNRDSLAKNIQYF
cdr3_nt: TGTGCCTGGGTTAACCGGGACTCACTAGCCAAAAACATTCAGTACTTC